The 4 T cell receptor beta chains in this list originate from one sample, sequenced in a study of shared clonotypes between healthy human individuals. Repertoires were generated with immunoSEQ multiplex PCR, while TCRdb's copy carries only in-frame clones and drops some. This table has roughly 600,000 clones, roughly 98% appearing once. CD45RO-negative cells were positively selected for CCR7, leaving out terminally differentiated effector memory CD45RA+ cells. The sequenced sample was naive CD8+ T cells sorted from blood. These receptors originate from a man aged 25-40 years in good health.

The chain links TRBV10-1 to TRBJ2-3; D is ambiguous. V lost 0 bases to trimming and J lost 1 base, with 5 bases between them. Germline V gene data show CDR1 as WNHNN and CDR2 as SYGVQD (reference sequence). This CDR3 is 14 amino acids long. The CDR3 reads CASSESLGTDTQYF. CDR3 DNA sequence: TGCGCCAGCAGTGAGTCGCTGGGCACAGATACGCAGTATTTT.

The rearrangement joins TRBV7-2 to TRBJ1-5; unclear D gene. This CDR3 has 14 residues. V shed 1 base and J shed 6 bases, with 10 bases lying between them. Germline CDR1 reads SGHTA; CDR2 reads FQGNSA. In DNA form, the CDR3 reads TGTGCCAGCAGCTTAGGTGTGGGATTTCAGCCCCAGCATTTT. Amino acid sequence: CASSLGVGFQPQHF. Using reference TRBV7-2 and TRBJ1-5 for the parts outside the CDR3, the full variable domain is GAGVSQSPSNKVTEKGKDVELRCDPISGHTALYWYRQSLGQGLEFLIYFQGNSAPDKSGLPSDRFSAERTGGSVSTLTIQRTQQEDSAVYLCASSLGVGFQPQHFGDGTRLSIL.

The rearrangement links TRBV5-1 to TRBJ2-1; 7 bases align to TRBD2. CDR3 length: 14 amino acids. The germline V gene encodes CDR1 SGHRS and CDR2 YFSETQ. V dropped 4 bases and J dropped 5; count of bases not matched to a gene: 6. In DNA, the CDR3 is TGCGCCAGCAGCCCCCACGGGGGGAACAATGAGCAGTTCTTC. Protein sequence: CASSPHGGNNEQFF.

The V call is TRBV30, the J call TRBJ2-2, with D unclear. The CDR3 extends over 11 amino acids. The germline V and J ends were trimmed by 8 bases and 2 bases, with 6 bases remaining between them. The germline V gene has CDR1 GTSNPN and CDR2 SVGIG (reference sequence). CDR3: CARYNTGELFF. DNA for the CDR3: TGTGCCAGGTACAACACCGGGGAGCTGTTTTTT.